Presented here are 10 T cell receptor beta chains from one specimen sequenced in a study of blood T cell repertoires in COVID-19. Only in-frame clones appear in the TCRdb table, and some are missing; sequencing was by immunoSEQ multiplex PCR. The table lists 97,000 or so clones, roughly 92% of them singletons. Sequenced sample: peripheral blood. These receptors all stem from a woman aged 45-65 years with COVID-19, enrolled during active disease.

The CDR3 DNA is TGTGCCAGCAGCCACAAAGGGACAGCGCTTGAAGCTTTCTTT. Translation gives CASSHKGTALEAFF. The gene calls are TRBV14 and TRBJ1-1; TRBD1 matches at 7 bases. J was trimmed by 7 bases and V by 3 bases; bases with no gene match: 8. Germline V gene sequence: CDR1 SGHDN, CDR2 FVKESK. The CDR3 has 14 amino acids.

CDR3 bases: TGTGCCAGAGAACGGGACAGGAATAACTATGGCTACACCTTC. Translation gives CARERDRNNYGYTF. The chain has TRBV2 and TRBJ1-2; 8 bases align to TRBD1. The CDR3 runs to 14 residues. Germline V CDR1 and CDR2: SNHLY, FYNNEI. The trim removed 9 bases at V and 1 base at J, leaving 7 bases unmatched. Drawing the rest from reference TRBV2 and TRBJ1-2, the complete variable domain is EPEVTQTPSHQVTQMGQEVILRCVPISNHLYFYWYRQILGQKVEFLVSFYNNEISEKSEIFDDQFSVERPDGSNFTLKIRSTKLEDSAMYFCARERDRNNYGYTFGSGTRLTVV.

The chain employs TRBV7-8 and TRBJ1-3; 10 nucleotides agree with TRBD1. Looked up from germline, CDR1 is SGHVS and CDR2 is FQNEAQ. The CDR3 contains 15 residues. Unmatched junction bases numbered 8, after V lost 5 bases and J lost 7 bases. CDR3: CASSPPGQGKNTIYF. CDR3 DNA: TGTGCCAGCAGCCCTCCGGGACAGGGGAAGAACACCATATATTTT.

J is TRBJ1-2 and V is TRBV3-1 (or the pseudogene TRBV3-2); D gene uncertain. The V and J ends lost 2 bases and 5 bases respectively, with 6 bases between them. The CDR3 is 12 amino acids. Per the germline V gene, CDR1 is LGHDT and CDR2 is YNNKEL (reference sequence). CDR3 loop: CASSQRGYGYTF. As DNA, the CDR3 is TGTGCCAGCAGCCAAAGAGGGTATGGCTACACCTTC.

The chain employs TRBV4-2 and TRBJ1-1; D not resolved. With 1 base removed from V and 2 bases from J, the gap between germline ends came to 14 bases. CDR1 and CDR2 from the germline V gene are LGHNA and YNFKEQ. The CDR3 consists of 16 residues. In nucleotides, the CDR3 is TGTGCCAGCAGCCAAGTCGGTTATCAGGTAAACACTGAAGCTTTCTTT. Translated: CASSQVGYQVNTEAFF.

The CDR3 DNA reads as TGTGCCAGTAGTGAACCTGGACAGAGCTCTGGAAACACCATATATTTT. As protein: CASSEPGQSSGNTIYF. The genes are TRBV19 and TRBJ1-3; the D gene is possibly TRBD1 (6 bases). Looked up from germline, CDR1 is LNHDA and CDR2 is SQIVND (reference sequence). The CDR3 contains 16 residues. Trimming removed 5 bases at V and 0 bases at J, with 14 bases between.

The chain has TRBV18 and TRBJ1-2; 8 bases are shared with TRBD1. Germline V lookup: CDR1 KGHSH, CDR2 LQKENI. V lost 5 bases to trimming and J lost 6 bases; unmatched junction nucleotides: 11. The CDR3 runs 15 residues. CDR3 bases: TGTGCCAGCTCATCCCGGAGCTCAGGGGGCCATGGCTACACCTTC. Protein: CASSSRSSGGHGYTF.

The chain carries TRBV5-6 and TRBJ1-1; 8 nucleotides align to TRBD1. This CDR3 region has 15 residues. The germline V gene encodes CDR1 SGHDT and CDR2 YYEEEE. Losses at the gene ends were 0 bases for V and 4 bases for J; bases not matched to a gene: 5. The CDR3, as DNA: TGTGCCAGCAGCTTGGGGACAGGGAGGCCCACTGAAGCTTTCTTT. This encodes CASSLGTGRPTEAFF.

This chain links TRBV10-1 with TRBJ2-7; 10 nucleotides line up with TRBD1. After removal of 4 bases from V and 6 bases from J, the junction contained 3 bases not matched to a gene. The CDR3 length is 13 residues. Germline CDR1 reads WNHNN; CDR2 reads SYGVQD (reference sequence). CDR3 sequence reads: CASSGTGGAEQYF. In nucleotides, the CDR3 is TGCGCCAGCAGTGGGACAGGGGGTGCCGAGCAGTACTTC.

This clone was counted once. This chain links TRBV2 with TRBJ1-5; maybe TRBD1 (5 bases). The CDR3 sequence is 13 residues long. CDR1 is SNHLY and CDR2 is FYNNEI in the germline V gene. Trimming cost V 4 bases and J 7 bases, with 11 bases left between them. CDR3 loop: CASSAGQYQPQHF. CDR3 bases: TGTGCCAGCAGTGCTGGACAATACCAGCCCCAGCATTTT.